Below, one TCR beta chain is given with its context. Its recognized antigen is unknown. No quality values exist for individual bases; no much larger clone is one base distant. TCRdb names Illumina HiSeq 1500 as the instrument used. TCRdb reprocessing: public reads trimmed at Q25 with fastp, clones called with MiXCR, in-frame beta chains kept. Identical CDR3 proteins give one entry, which carries the most common genes and DNA. Present in this sample are 150,000 to 200,000 distinct CDR3 sequences, under 20% of which were seen just once. Around 19% of the sample lies in the top ten. This entry is derived from a study of T cell repertoires in cytomegalovirus infection (dated by TCRdb to the late 2010s). About the investigation overall: Donor HLA type was relevant to the analysis, because carriage of CMV infection together with the matching HLA type was indicated by public TCR beta signatures. Points the paper makes about the study in general: The ex vivo response was dominated by HLA-C-restricted CMV-specific TCR beta clonotypes, which also provided the single most frequent clonotype in two of eight donors. Carriers of CMV infection plus the relevant HLA type were discriminated by the cumulative frequency of public TCR beta family members in the study cohort and in an independent approximately 340-donor cohort.

From the cysteine through the phenylalanine, the CDR3 covers 17 amino acids. Just the 51-base CDR3 DNA is kept, in frame starting at base 1. Germline trimming amounts to 1 base on V and 5 bases on J, with 9 as the count of junction bases outside the gene matches. Based on the germline V gene, the CDR1 and CDR2 sequences are SGHTA and FQGNSA. This TCR derives from a human donor in good health (CMV status not recorded). Some clones in this sample may be carry-over from other donors' samples. The chain uses TRBV7-2 and TRBJ2-1, with TRBD2 matching 9 junction bases. The source material was CD8+ T cells from PBMCs. Read as DNA, the sequence is TGTGCCAGCAGCTTAGTAGGGCAGCGGGAGGCCCACAATGAGCAGTTCTTC. This sequence encodes CASSLVGQREAHNEQFF.